The 15 T cell receptor beta chains below were found in one sample sequenced in a study of shared clonotypes between healthy human individuals (TCRdb year 2020). The library came from the immunoSEQ multiplex PCR assay. This is the immuneACCESS table as TCRdb keeps it, with only in-frame sequences that have V and J called. A part of the clones is gone; compared with another copy, unresolved V genes explain less than half, and the rest is unexplained. The sample table records 950,000 to 1,100,000 clones; about 80% of these occur just once. The top ten clones comprise 1.4% to 1.5% of the sample. What was sequenced was memory CD4+ T cells sorted from blood. This specimen's cell subset or site label, per the study, means: CD45RA-negative fraction. All receptors come from a man aged 18-30 years in good health.

A remark on this clone: This CDR3 is also generated by other DNA sequences in the sample. V and J are TRBV7-3 and TRBJ2-1; D not resolved. The CDR3 extends over 13 amino acids. V was shortened by 2 bases and J by 5 bases, with 7 bases between the two germline ends. Per the germline V gene, CDR1 is SGHTA and CDR2 is FQGTGA. The CDR3 nucleotides read TGTGCCAGCAGCTTATCCCAGGACAATGAGCAGTTCTTC. The encoded protein is CASSLSQDNEQFF.

The chain couples TRBV11-2 to TRBJ1-2, with D hard to call. The length of the CDR3 is 14 residues. Germline-derived CDR1 and CDR2 are SGHAT and FQNNGV. The germline V and J ends were trimmed by 3 bases and 1 base, with 9 bases remaining between them. The CDR3 sequence is CASSLAMDNYGYTF. CDR3 DNA sequence: TGTGCCAGCAGCTTGGCCATGGATAACTATGGCTACACCTTC. Combining the CDR3 with reference TRBV11-2 and TRBJ1-2 gives the whole variable domain EAGVAQSPRYKIIEKRQSVAFWCNPISGHATLYWYQQILGQGPKLLIQFQNNGVVDDSQLPKDRFSAERLKGVDSTLKIQPAKLEDSAVYLCASSLAMDNYGYTFGSGTRLTVV.

The chain is built from TRBV28 and TRBJ1-5; TRBD1 matches at 7 bases. Unmatched junction bases numbered 15, after V lost 6 bases and J lost 4 bases. Germline V CDR1 and CDR2: MDHEN, SYDVKM. The CDR3 totals 17 residues. The CDR3 region has the DNA TGTGCCAGCAGCCCCTCCCTTTCTCGACAGGGTAATCAGCCCCAGCATTTT. Translating gives CASSPSLSRQGNQPQHF.

The V and J genes are TRBV7-3 and TRBJ2-5, with 11 bases fitting TRBD1. The V and J ends lost 9 bases and 4 bases, in that order; junction bases with no gene match: 4. The length of the CDR3 is 13 residues. Germline CDR1 reads SGHTA; CDR2 reads FQGTGA. This chain's CDR3 is CASGQGAGETQYF. The CDR3 DNA is TGTGCCAGTGGACAGGGGGCTGGAGAGACCCAGTACTTC.

The chain links TRBV15 to TRBJ1-5, with TRBD1 as a possible D gene (5 bases). The germline V gene has CDR1 LNHNV and CDR2 YYDKDF (reference sequence). CDR3 length: 15 amino acids. V lost 3 bases and J 6 bases, leaving 15 bases between the germline ends. DNA of the CDR3: TGTGCCACCAGCAGGGGGGTAGGGATGGGTCAGCCCCAGCATTTT. This gives the protein CATSRGVGMGQPQHF.

Remarks on this clone: Other DNA sequences in the same sample also yield this CDR3. The rearrangement joins TRBV28 to TRBJ1-2; TRBD1 aligns across 9 bases. In germline, CDR1 is MDHEN, CDR2 SYDVKM. V lost 6 bases and J lost 4; bases outside the gene matches: 6. The CDR3 extends over 14 amino acids. The CDR3 sequence is CASSLTDRGYGYTF. In nucleotides, the CDR3 is TGTGCCAGCAGCTTGACGGACAGGGGCTATGGCTACACCTTC.

CDR3 DNA: TGCGCCAGCAGCCAAGTTGGGGCAGGGAATGAAAAACTGTTTTTT. Protein: CASSQVGAGNEKLFF. The genes are TRBV4-1 and TRBJ1-4; the D gene is possibly TRBD1 (5 bases). This CDR3 spans 15 amino acids. CDR1 and CDR2 (germline): MGHRA, YSYEKL. V lost 1 base to trimming and J lost 5 bases, with 11 bases between them.

The gene calls are TRBV6-5 and TRBJ1-4; D remains ambiguous. The CDR3 consists of 11 residues. The ends were cut back, 6 bases at V and 3 bases at J, with 2 bases in the middle. From germline, CDR1 is MNHEY and CDR2 SVGAGI. This chain's CDR3 is CASRSNEKLFF. In DNA form, the CDR3 reads TGTGCCAGCAGATCTAATGAAAAACTGTTTTTT.

The rearrangement uses TRBV30 and TRBJ2-1; 12 bases are a match to TRBD2. The V gene end was trimmed by 4 bases and the J gene end by 8 bases; junction bases not matched to a gene: 3. The CDR3 is made up of 13 amino acids. Germline CDR1 and CDR2: GTSNPN and SVGIG (reference sequence). The CDR3 DNA is TGTGCCTGGACTAGCGGGGGGGTAGATGAGCAGTTCTTC. This translates into CAWTSGGVDEQFF.

The chain links TRBV7-9 to TRBJ2-1; possibly TRBD1 for D (6 bases). The germline V gene encodes CDR1 SEHNR and CDR2 FQNEAQ (reference sequence). This CDR3 region has 15 residues. V shed 5 bases and J shed 5 bases, with 16 bases lying between them. CDR3 nucleotide sequence: TGTGCCAGCAGCCCCAGGGGTAGTGGGAACAATGAGCAGTTCTTC. This translates into CASSPRGSGNNEQFF.

This clone came up many times. Here the CDR3 DNA reads TGTGCCAGCTCACAAGACAGTAACACTGAAGCTTTCTTT. It codes for CASSQDSNTEAFF. This chain uses TRBV18 with TRBJ1-1; TRBD1 might be the D (5 bases). Germline V gene data show CDR1 as KGHSH and CDR2 as LQKENI. The V gene lost 4 bases and the J gene lost 2 bases, with 8 bases spanning the gap. The CDR3 is 13 amino acids.

The table lists this clone with a few counts. The V and J genes are TRBV4-3 and TRBJ2-7; D unclear. The V and J ends lost 0 bases and 0 bases respectively, with 15 bases between them. The CDR3 is 17 residues long. The V gene's germline CDR1 is LGHNA and CDR2 YSLEER. CDR3 coding DNA: TGCGCCAGCAGCCAAGATTTCCTAACAGAGAGCTCCTACGAGCAGTACTTC. It yields the protein CASSQDFLTESSYEQYF.

The chain employs TRBV7-9 and TRBJ1-3, with a weak D call TRBD1 (5 bases). CDR3 size: 13 residues. V shed 6 bases and J shed 3 bases, with 9 bases lying between them. The germline CDR1 and CDR2 sequences are SEHNR and FQNEAQ (reference sequence). Here the CDR3 DNA reads TGTGCCAGCAGACGGGACCTTGGAAACACCATATATTTT. Protein product: CASRRDLGNTIYF.

This chain joins TRBV10-3 and TRBJ1-2; 9 bases are a match to TRBD1. The ends lost 9 bases at V and 8 bases at J; junction bases unmatched: 10. From germline, CDR1 is ENHRY and CDR2 SYGVKD. The CDR3 length is 13 residues. The CDR3 region has the DNA TGTGCCATAGAAGCCGGGACAGGGTACGGCTACACCTTC. This gives the protein CAIEAGTGYGYTF.

This clone was observed a few times. V gene TRBV19 combines with J gene TRBJ2-5, with 10 bases matching TRBD1. Germline CDR1 LNHDA, CDR2 SQIVND (reference sequence). With V trimmed by 6 bases and J by 2 bases, 9 bases remained unmatched. CDR3 length: 16 amino acids. This CDR3 reads CASSQRTGGRQETQYF. CDR3 in DNA: TGTGCCAGTAGCCAACGGACAGGGGGAAGGCAAGAGACCCAGTACTTC.